The clone carrying this T cell receptor beta chain was counted a few times. The sample is drawn from a study of shared clonotypes between healthy human individuals. The naive CD8 subset, CD45RO-negative cells positively selected for CCR7, excluded terminally differentiated effector memory CD45RA+ cells. The authors loaded approximately 220 ng DNA, roughly 33,000 T cell genomes, into sorted-subset replicate PCRs. Authors' methods: ImmunoSEQ junction-only sequences lacked quality scores, so their filtering differed. Assay: immunoSEQ multiplex PCR; the TCRdb copy retains only in-frame clones and omits some. That table supplies the V and J calls and clone size; D and trimming were determined from the DNA. In the table there are about 2.1 million clones, 85% to 95% of which are singletons. V was clipped by 2 bases and J by 2 bases, with 12 bases between them. Germline V gene data show CDR1 as SNHLY and CDR2 as FYNNEI. This CDR3 has 16 amino acids.

The sequenced material came from naive CD8+ T cells from PBMCs. The TCR originated in a man aged 18 to 30 in good health. Some clones in this sample may be carry-over from other donors' samples. The chain links TRBV2 to TRBJ2-2, with D possibly being TRBD2 (5 bases). CDR3 nucleotides: TGTGCCAGCAGTGAATGGAAGCGGTCCAACACCGGGGAGCTGTTTTTT. It encodes CASSEWKRSNTGELFF.